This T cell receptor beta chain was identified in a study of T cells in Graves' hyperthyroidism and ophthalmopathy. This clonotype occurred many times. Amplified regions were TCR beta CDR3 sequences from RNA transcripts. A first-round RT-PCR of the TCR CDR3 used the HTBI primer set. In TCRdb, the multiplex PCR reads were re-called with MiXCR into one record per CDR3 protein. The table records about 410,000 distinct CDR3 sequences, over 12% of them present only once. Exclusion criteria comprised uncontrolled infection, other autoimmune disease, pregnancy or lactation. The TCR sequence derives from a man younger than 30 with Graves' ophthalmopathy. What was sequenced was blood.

The CDR3 loop reads CASSQEDRHTEAFF. CDR3 in DNA: TGTGCCAGCAGCCAGGAAGACAGGCACACTGAAGCTTTCTTT. This chain joins TRBV3-1 and TRBJ1-1; D may be TRBD1 (6 bases). CDR1 and CDR2 from the germline V gene are LGHDT and YNNKEL (reference sequence). Trimming shortened V by 3 bases and J by 3 bases, and 11 bases separated the two germline ends. There are 14 residues in the CDR3.